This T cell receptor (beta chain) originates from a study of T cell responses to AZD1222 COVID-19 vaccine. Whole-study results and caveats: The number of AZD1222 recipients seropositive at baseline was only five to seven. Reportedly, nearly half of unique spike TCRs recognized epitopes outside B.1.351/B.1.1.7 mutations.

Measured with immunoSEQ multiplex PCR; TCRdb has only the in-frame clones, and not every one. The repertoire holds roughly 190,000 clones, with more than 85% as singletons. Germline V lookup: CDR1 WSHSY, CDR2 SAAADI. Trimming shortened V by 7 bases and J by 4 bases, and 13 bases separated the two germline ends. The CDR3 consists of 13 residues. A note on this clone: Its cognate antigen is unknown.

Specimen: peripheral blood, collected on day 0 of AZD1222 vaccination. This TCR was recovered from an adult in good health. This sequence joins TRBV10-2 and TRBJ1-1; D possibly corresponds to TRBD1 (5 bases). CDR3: CASTSSGTTEAFF. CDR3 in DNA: TGCGCCAGCACCTCTTCGGGGACCACTGAAGCTTTCTTT.